Listed below are T cell receptor beta chains from one sample, sequenced in a study of cytomegalovirus exposure and HLA in healthy donors. The assay was immunoSEQ multiplex PCR, and TCRdb's table has in-frame clones only and misses some. The top ten clones hold around 1% of a sample with approximately 190,000 clones, approximately 90% of them seen once. Specimen: PBMCs. Receptors originate from a boy under 10 years old in good health and CMV-seronegative. The CDR3 runs from the conserved cysteine through the conserved F or W. The order of the fields is clone size, J gene, V gene, D gene, CDR3 protein, CDR3 DNA. The D gene is left open where the match is weak. Rows give clone size only sometimes, using once, few, many, or a class for an expanded clone.

size: NA; J: TRBJ1-6; V: TRBV7-8; D: NA; CDR3: CASSLAGLYNSPLHF; DNA: TGTGCCAGCAGCTTAGCCGGTCTTTATAATTCACCCCTCCACTTT
size: NA; J: TRBJ2-2; V: TRBV5-4; D: TRBD2; CDR3: CASSGGLAGVLTGELFF; DNA: TGTGCCAGCAGCGGGGGACTAGCGGGAGTCCTAACCGGGGAGCTGTTTTTT
size: NA; J: TRBJ2-7; V: TRBV10-1; D: NA; CDR3: CASSTGMGYEQYF; DNA: TGCGCCAGCAGTACTGGAATGGGCTACGAGCAGTACTTC
size: NA; J: TRBJ2-3; V: TRBV5-1; D: NA; CDR3: CASSVSGMTRGTDTQYF; DNA: TGCGCCAGCAGCGTATCAGGGATGACCCGCGGCACAGATACGCAGTATTTT
size: NA; J: TRBJ2-1; V: TRBV15; D: NA; CDR3: CATSRGTRGTYNEQFF; DNA: TGTGCCACCAGCAGAGGGACCAGGGGCACCTACAATGAGCAGTTCTTC
size: NA; J: TRBJ1-5; V: TRBV7-9; D: TRBD1; CDR3: CASSPGQGNQPQHF; DNA: TGTGCCAGCAGCCCTGGACAGGGCAATCAGCCCCAGCATTTT
size: NA; J: TRBJ2-7; V: TRBV6-1; D: TRBD1; CDR3: CASSWDRGYEQYF; DNA: TGTGCCAGCAGTTGGGACAGGGGATACGAGCAGTACTTC
size: once; J: TRBJ2-7; V: TRBV5-1; D: TRBD1; CDR3: CASSTGQGAYEQYF; DNA: TGCGCCAGCAGCACGGGACAGGGGGCCTACGAGCAGTACTTC
size: NA; J: TRBJ2-7; V: TRBV28; D: NA; CDR3: CASNAGTRYEQYF; DNA: TGTGCCAGCAACGCCGGGACTCGATACGAGCAGTACTTC
size: NA; J: TRBJ1-1; V: TRBV27; D: NA; CDR3: CASSLLGMGGVNTEAFF; DNA: TGTGCCAGCAGTTTATTGGGTATGGGGGGGGTGAACACTGAAGCTTTCTTT
size: few; J: TRBJ2-6; V: TRBV5-1; D: NA; CDR3: CASSLMGRGYSGANVLTF; DNA: TGCGCCAGCAGCTTGATGGGCAGGGGATACTCTGGGGCCAACGTCCTGACTTTC
size: NA; J: TRBJ2-7; V: TRBV9; D: TRBD2; CDR3: CASSVSSGNEQYF; DNA: TGTGCCAGCAGCGTATCTAGCGGGAATGAGCAGTACTTC
size: NA; J: TRBJ1-2; V: TRBV4-1; D: NA; CDR3: CASSHRTVRTDGYTF; DNA: TGCGCCAGCAGCCACCGGACAGTCAGGACCGATGGCTACACCTTC
size: NA; J: TRBJ2-5; V: TRBV28; D: TRBD2; CDR3: CASGPTSGGQETQYF; DNA: TGTGCCAGCGGGCCTACTAGCGGGGGCCAAGAGACCCAGTACTTC
size: NA; J: TRBJ2-7; V: TRBV15; D: NA; CDR3: CATSRGRGQDAYEQYF; DNA: TGTGCCACCAGCAGAGGGAGGGGTCAGGACGCCTACGAGCAGTACTTC
size: NA; J: TRBJ2-7; V: TRBV14; D: NA; CDR3: CASSQDFRYEQYF; DNA: TGTGCCAGCAGCCAAGATTTCAGGTACGAGCAGTACTTC
size: NA; J: TRBJ2-7; V: TRBV14; D: TRBD1; CDR3: CASSRRMTGIADIEQYF; DNA: TGTGCCAGCAGCCGAAGAATGACAGGGATCGCCGACATCGAGCAGTACTTC
size: NA; J: TRBJ1-1; V: TRBV5-1; D: NA; CDR3: CASSLHSLNTEAFF; DNA: TGCGCCAGCAGCTTGCACAGCCTTAACACTGAAGCTTTCTTT
size: NA; J: TRBJ2-2; V: TRBV7-2; D: NA; CDR3: CASSLRGVPGELFF; DNA: TGTGCCAGCAGCTTACGCGGCGTCCCCGGGGAGCTGTTTTTT
size: NA; J: TRBJ2-1; V: TRBV5-4; D: NA; CDR3: CASSSLDREGNEQFF; DNA: TGTGCCAGCAGCAGCTTGGACAGGGAGGGGAATGAGCAGTTCTTC
size: NA; J: TRBJ1-1; V: TRBV7-9; D: NA; CDR3: CASSPHRVSNTEAFF; DNA: TGTGCCAGCAGCCCTCATCGGGTCAGCAACACTGAAGCTTTCTTT
size: NA; J: TRBJ1-5; V: TRBV7-9; D: TRBD1; CDR3: CSSSSGQGGNQPQHF; DNA: TGTTCCAGCAGCTCAGGACAGGGTGGGAATCAGCCCCAGCATTTT
size: NA; J: TRBJ1-5; V: TRBV28; D: NA; CDR3: CASSLQGIGQPQHF; DNA: TGTGCCAGCAGCCTACAGGGAATCGGTCAGCCCCAGCATTTT
size: NA; J: TRBJ2-3; V: TRBV9; D: NA; CDR3: CASTEGHYTDTQYF; DNA: TGTGCCAGCACCGAAGGACACTACACAGATACGCAGTATTTT
size: NA; J: TRBJ1-3; V: TRBV30; D: NA; CDR3: CAWNGGAGNTIYF; DNA: TGTGCCTGGAATGGGGGGGCTGGAAACACCATATATTTT
size: NA; J: TRBJ1-5; V: TRBV19; D: TRBD1; CDR3: CASNDRGNQPQHF; DNA: TGTGCCAGTAACGACAGGGGTAATCAGCCCCAGCATTTT
size: NA; J: TRBJ2-5; V: TRBV5-1; D: NA; CDR3: CASSLAPGKKETQYF; DNA: TGCGCCAGCAGCTTGGCCCCAGGCAAGAAAGAGACCCAGTACTTC
size: NA; J: TRBJ2-3; V: TRBV11-3; D: NA; CDR3: CASSRDPTDTQYF; DNA: TGTGCCAGCAGCCGAGATCCCACAGATACGCAGTATTTT
size: NA; J: TRBJ2-5; V: TRBV5-1; D: TRBD1; CDR3: CASSTGTGEPETQYF; DNA: TGCGCCAGCAGCACGGGGACAGGGGAACCAGAGACCCAGTACTTC
size: NA; J: TRBJ2-7; V: TRBV13; D: NA; CDR3: CASSLGSSYEQYF; DNA: TGTGCCAGCAGCTTAGGTAGTTCCTACGAGCAGTACTTC
size: NA; J: TRBJ2-7; V: TRBV15; D: NA; CDR3: CATSRATRTDSYEQYF; DNA: TGTGCCACCAGCAGAGCTACCCGGACAGACTCCTACGAGCAGTACTTC
size: NA; J: TRBJ2-5; V: TRBV5-1; D: TRBD2; CDR3: CASSLVTGLAANQETQYF; DNA: TGCGCCAGCAGCTTGGTTACGGGACTAGCGGCGAATCAAGAGACCCAGTACTTC
size: few; J: TRBJ1-5; V: TRBV6-1; D: TRBD1; CDR3: CASMSRGLWGQPQHF; DNA: TGTGCCAGCATGAGCAGGGGGCTGTGGGGTCAGCCCCAGCATTTT
size: NA; J: TRBJ1-1; V: TRBV5-6; D: NA; CDR3: CASSSPNTEAFF; DNA: TGTGCCAGCAGCTCTCCGAACACTGAAGCTTTCTTT
size: NA; J: TRBJ1-3; V: TRBV20-1; D: NA; CDR3: CSARAGNTIYF; DNA: TGCAGTGCGCGCGCTGGAAACACCATATATTTT
size: NA; J: TRBJ1-5; V: TRBV30; D: TRBD1; CDR3: CAWSPRDSFRSNQPQHF; DNA: TGTGCCTGGAGTCCCCGGGACAGTTTTCGGAGCAATCAGCCCCAGCATTTT
size: NA; J: TRBJ2-2; V: TRBV2; D: TRBD2; CDR3: CASIAGENTGELFF; DNA: TGTGCCAGTATAGCGGGAGAGAACACCGGGGAGCTGTTTTTT
size: NA; J: TRBJ1-2; V: TRBV30; D: TRBD1; CDR3: CAWELTGRASYGYTF; DNA: TGTGCCTGGGAATTGACAGGGCGTGCAAGCTATGGCTACACCTTC
size: NA; J: TRBJ2-7; V: TRBV2; D: NA; CDR3: CASSGRGTYEQYF; DNA: TGTGCCAGCAGCGGACGGGGGACCTACGAGCAGTACTTC
size: NA; J: TRBJ2-6; V: TRBV6-1; D: NA; CDR3: CASSDSPTGANVLTF; DNA: TGTGCCAGCAGTGATTCCCCCACTGGGGCCAACGTCCTGACTTTC
size: NA; J: TRBJ1-2; V: TRBV7-9; D: TRBD1; CDR3: CASSSKNQQGAGYTF; DNA: TGTGCCAGCAGCTCGAAAAACCAACAGGGGGCTGGCTACACCTTC
size: NA; J: TRBJ1-2; V: TRBV19; D: NA; CDR3: CASHTGGGYTF; DNA: TGTGCCAGCCACACCGGGGGTGGCTACACCTTC
size: NA; J: TRBJ1-4; V: TRBV6-5; D: NA; CDR3: CASSYAPGPLQEKLFF; DNA: TGTGCCAGCAGTTATGCTCCAGGTCCCTTGCAGGAAAAACTGTTTTTT
size: NA; J: TRBJ2-3; V: TRBV27; D: TRBD1; CDR3: CASSPRTGLGTDTQYF; DNA: TGTGCCAGCAGTCCCCGGACAGGGCTAGGCACAGATACGCAGTATTTT
size: NA; J: TRBJ2-7; V: TRBV2; D: TRBD2; CDR3: CASSVGGADTYEQYF; DNA: TGTGCCAGCAGTGTCGGGGGGGCGGACACCTACGAGCAGTACTTC
size: NA; J: TRBJ2-7; V: TRBV7-9; D: NA; CDR3: CASSPYSNEQYF; DNA: TGTGCCAGCAGCCCTTACAGCAACGAGCAGTACTTC
size: NA; J: TRBJ2-7; V: TRBV29-1; D: NA; CDR3: CSVETRNEQYF; DNA: TGCAGCGTTGAGACAAGGAACGAGCAGTACTTC
size: NA; J: TRBJ1-5; V: TRBV7-9; D: NA; CDR3: CSSSLGQGNQPQHF; DNA: TGTTCCAGCAGCTTAGGGCAGGGCAATCAGCCCCAGCATTTT
size: NA; J: TRBJ2-5; V: TRBV30; D: NA; CDR3: CAWSSTVSGEQYF; DNA: TGTGCCTGGAGTTCGACGGTCTCGGGGGAGCAGTACTTC
size: NA; J: TRBJ1-2; V: TRBV19; D: TRBD1; CDR3: CASSIPGQGGYGYTF; DNA: TGTGCCAGTAGTATCCCTGGACAGGGAGGCTATGGCTACACCTTC